The source of this T cell receptor (beta chain) is a study of cytomegalovirus exposure and HLA in healthy donors. At the level of the study: HLA-typed donors were the source of some 85 million unique TCRs, which an early data release held. General study points: V- and J-gene trimming in TCR beta was tied to a missense DCLRE1C variant by an analysis performed later. In a later analysis, at a false discovery rate of 0.05, 16,951 TCR beta sequences matched HLA alleles.

PCR was performed using 60 Vbeta and 13 Jbeta primers. Sequencing was performed with immunoSEQ multiplex PCR; in TCRdb, only in-frame clones are kept and a portion is missing. The table has about 180,000 clones, 60% to 80% seen once. V lost 2 bases, J lost 6 bases, and 8 bases lay in between. From germline, CDR1 is WSHSY and CDR2 SAAADI. The CDR3 contains 13 residues. As regards this clone: Its specificity is unknown.

The sample was PBMCs. The chain uses TRBV10-2 and TRBJ2-1; tentatively, D is TRBD1 (5 bases). The receptor comes from a man aged 35-49 years in good health and CMV-seropositive. The CDR3 reads CASSETTVNEQFF. Written as DNA, the CDR3 is TGCGCCAGCAGTGAGACGACAGTCAATGAGCAGTTCTTC.